This is a list of T cell receptor beta chains from one sample in a study of shared clonotypes between healthy human individuals. The data were produced by immunoSEQ multiplex PCR, yet TCRdb's version contains in-frame clones alone and is incomplete. The sample lists some 600,000 clones, 96% seen once, with less than 0.13% in the top ten. Sequencing was performed on naive CD8+ T cells sorted from blood. The receptors were sampled from a woman aged 30 to 39 in good health. Each CDR3 is given with its conserved first and last residue. A D gene is named only where the DNA matches it firmly. Only some rows state a clone size, as once, few, many or a class for expanded clones.

>-|TRBJ1-1|TRBV9|TRBD1
TGTGCCAGCAGCGTAGCTAGGGACAGGGTTGGGGGGACCGAAGCTTTCTTT
CASSVARDRVGGTEAFF
>-|TRBJ1-4|TRBV28|-
TGTGCCAGCAGTTTATACAGCCTTAATGAAAAACTGTTTTTT
CASSLYSLNEKLFF
>-|TRBJ2-5|TRBV7-9|-
TGTGCCAGCAGTTCCGGGACTCCCAAGCAGGAGACCCAGTACTTC
CASSSGTPKQETQYF
>once|TRBJ2-1|TRBV13|-
TGTGCCAGCAGCATACCCGGGAATGAGCAGTTCTTC
CASSIPGNEQFF
>-|TRBJ2-7|TRBV30|-
TGTGCCGGAGAGGGCACCGGGTACGAGCAGTACTTC
CAGEGTGYEQYF
>-|TRBJ2-7|TRBV4-1|-
TGCGCCAGCAGCCAAGACCGCTATTTAACCTACGAGCAGTACTTC
CASSQDRYLTYEQYF
>-|TRBJ2-5|TRBV28|TRBD1
TGTGCCAGCAGTTTAGGACAGGGTTTACAAGAGACCCAGTACTTC
CASSLGQGLQETQYF
>-|TRBJ2-7|TRBV9|TRBD2
TGTGCCAGCAGCCTGAGCGGGACTTCCTCCTACGAGCAGTACTTC
CASSLSGTSSYEQYF
>-|TRBJ2-7|TRBV5-6|-
TGTGCCAGCAGCTTGGGTGCCAGACCTACGAAGCAGTACTTC
CASSLGARPTKQYF
>-|TRBJ2-7|TRBV27|TRBD1
TGTGCCAGCAGTCGCCCCCACCGGGACAGGGCAGGCGAGCAGTACTTC
CASSRPHRDRAGEQYF
>-|TRBJ2-3|TRBV18|-
TGTGCCAGCTCACCACCCGAAACAGGCACAGATACGCAGTATTTT
CASSPPETGTDTQYF
>once|TRBJ1-2|TRBV9|-
TGTGCCAGCAGCGGGTTCAAGCAACATGCAGGTGGCTACACCTTC
CASSGFKQHAGGYTF
>-|TRBJ2-7|TRBV28|TRBD1
TGTGCCAGCGATACAGGACAGGGGGTCTACGAGCAGTACTTC
CASDTGQGVYEQYF
>-|TRBJ1-3|TRBV4-1|-
TGCGCCAGCACCCAAGACGGGACATCTGGAAACACCATATATTTT
CASTQDGTSGNTIYF
>-|TRBJ2-7|TRBV28|TRBD1
TGTGCCAGCAGTAGGACCGGGACAGACTCCTACGAGCAGTACTTC
CASSRTGTDSYEQYF
>-|TRBJ2-1|TRBV28|-
TGTGCCAGCAGTCCCCTCACAGGGTTGTCCTACAATGAGCAGTTCTTC
CASSPLTGLSYNEQFF
>-|TRBJ2-3|TRBV27|TRBD2
TGTGCCAGCAGTTTATCGTCTAGAGGGCAGGGAGGGACAGATACGCAGTATTTT
CASSLSSRGQGGTDTQYF
>-|TRBJ1-3|TRBV15|-
TGTGCCACCAGCAATGGAGATAGAAACACCATATATTTT
CATSNGDRNTIYF
>once|TRBJ1-1|TRBV13|-
TGTGCCAGCAGCGACCTCCGGGGCACTGAAGCTTTCTTT
CASSDLRGTEAFF
>-|TRBJ2-7|TRBV27|-
TGTGCCAGCAGTTTAGCTCTATCGGGGTCGGAGCAGTACTTC
CASSLALSGSEQYF
>-|TRBJ2-1|TRBV27|-
TGTGCCAGCAGTTTGGCGGGATTGATCTTAGATGAGCAGTTCTTC
CASSLAGLILDEQFF
>once|TRBJ2-1|TRBV11-1|-
TGTGCAAGCGCCGGGGGTGAGCAGTTCTTC
CASAGGEQFF
>once|TRBJ1-1|TRBV5-1|-
TGCGCCAGCAGCTTGCTGGGGACGGATGAAGCTTTCTTT
CASSLLGTDEAFF
>-|TRBJ2-7|TRBV9|-
TGTGCCAGCAGCGTAGATCAGTGGGGGAGCGCGTACGAGCAGTACTTC
CASSVDQWGSAYEQYF
>-|TRBJ2-1|TRBV11-2|-
TGTGCCAGCAGCTTATCAAGTAGGGGGACGTCGAATGAGCAGTTCTTC
CASSLSSRGTSNEQFF
>-|TRBJ2-7|TRBV28|-
TGTGCCAGCAGTCCGATCGGGGGCTATAGCTCCTACGAGCAGTACTTC
CASSPIGGYSSYEQYF
>once|TRBJ2-2|TRBV9|TRBD2
TGTGCCAGCAGCGTGGGCGGGAGCCATACCGGGGAGCTGTTTTTT
CASSVGGSHTGELFF
>-|TRBJ2-2|TRBV27|TRBD2
TGTGCCAGCAGTCCTGGGACTAGCGGGACCGGGGAGCTGTTTTTT
CASSPGTSGTGELFF
>-|TRBJ2-2|TRBV13|-
TGTGCCAGCAGCCCTGAAGGATGGATGAAGAACACCGGGGAGCTGTTTTTT
CASSPEGWMKNTGELFF
>-|TRBJ1-2|TRBV27|-
TGTGCCAGCAGCCCATCAGGGGAAGGAAGCTATGGCTACACCTTC
CASSPSGEGSYGYTF
>once|TRBJ2-3|TRBV7-9|-
TGTGCCAGCAGTCTAACAGGGACAGATACGCAGTATTTT
CASSLTGTDTQYF
>-|TRBJ1-2|TRBV9|-
TGTGCCAGCAGCGGACGGGACGTTGACTTTTCCTATGGCTACACCTTC
CASSGRDVDFSYGYTF
>-|TRBJ2-5|TRBV6-1|-
TGTGCCAGCCTAGAGGGACCGAACCAAGAGACCCAGTACTTC
CASLEGPNQETQYF
>once|TRBJ1-1|TRBV6-1|-
TGTGCCAGCAGTGAAGCCAGGCAGAACACTGAAGCTTTCTTT
CASSEARQNTEAFF
>-|TRBJ1-2|TRBV9|TRBD1
TGTGCCAGCAGCACTCAGACAGGGGCGGACGGCTACACCTTC
CASSTQTGADGYTF
>-|TRBJ1-1|TRBV5-4|TRBD1
TGTGCCAGCAGCACTGGACAGGGGGAAGCTTTCTTT
CASSTGQGEAFF
>-|TRBJ2-1|TRBV13|TRBD2
TGTGCCAGCAGCCCGATGGGGACTAGCGGGAGCTATGAGCAGTTCTTC
CASSPMGTSGSYEQFF
>-|TRBJ2-7|TRBV29-1|-
TGCAGCGTTGCCAGGAGAAACGAGCAGTACTTC
CSVARRNEQYF
>-|TRBJ2-1|TRBV5-6|-
TGTGCCAGCAGCATTGGGATCTACAATGAGCAGTTCTTC
CASSIGIYNEQFF
>once|TRBJ2-7|TRBV5-1|-
TGCGCCAGCAGCTTGAGCCCGGCAGCCGCAAAAGGGGCATACGAGCAGTACTTC
CASSLSPAAAKGAYEQYF
>-|TRBJ1-2|TRBV29-1|TRBD1
TGCAGCGTTGGAGGGGGCTTACCTTATGGCTACACCTTC
CSVGGGLPYGYTF
>once|TRBJ1-2|TRBV9|-
TGTGCCAGCAGCGTTTCAGGGCAGCCTAACTATGGCTACACCTTC
CASSVSGQPNYGYTF
>-|TRBJ2-3|TRBV4-1|TRBD1
TGCGCCAGCAGCCAAGGCAGGGGGCCAGATACGCAGTATTTT
CASSQGRGPDTQYF
>-|TRBJ1-5|TRBV6-5|-
TGTGCCAGCAGTTACGCGGAGGGCAATCAGCCCCAGCATTTT
CASSYAEGNQPQHF
>-|TRBJ2-1|TRBV10-3|TRBD2
TGTGCCATACAAAGCGGGAGGGGGGACAATGAGCAGTTCTTC
CAIQSGRGDNEQFF
>-|TRBJ2-2|TRBV9|TRBD2
TGTGCCAGCAGCCCACTCGCCCGGGAGGGTGGCACCGGGGAGCTGTTTTTT
CASSPLAREGGTGELFF
>-|TRBJ2-5|TRBV7-6|TRBD2
TGTGCCAGCAGCTTAGATATGACTAGCGTAGAAGAGACCCAGTACTTC
CASSLDMTSVEETQYF
>-|TRBJ1-2|TRBV6-1|-
TGTGCCAGCAGTGAATCCAGGGCTCCCTCTGGCTACACCTTC
CASSESRAPSGYTF
>-|TRBJ2-1|TRBV19|TRBD2
TGTGCCAGTAGTATCGCAGCGGGAGGGCCCTATGAGCAGTTCTTC
CASSIAAGGPYEQFF
>once|TRBJ1-1|TRBV5-6|-
TGTGCCAGCAGCTTGGGGGCGAGGGACACTGAAGCTTTCTTT
CASSLGARDTEAFF
>-|TRBJ1-1|TRBV6-5|-
TGTGCCAGCAGTCCTACAGGGCCGAACACTGAAGCTTTCTTT
CASSPTGPNTEAFF
>-|TRBJ2-3|TRBV27|-
TGTGCCAGCAGGCCCGCAGGGCAGCCACTGGCGGATACGCAGTATTTT
CASRPAGQPLADTQYF
>once|TRBJ2-1|TRBV6-5|TRBD2
TGTGCCAGCAGCCCACTAGCGGGAGTCTACAATGAGCAGTTCTTC
CASSPLAGVYNEQFF
>-|TRBJ1-1|TRBV14|-
TGTGCCAGCAGCCAAGATAAGTTGGGAGCTTTCTTT
CASSQDKLGAFF